Listed here are 30 T cell receptor beta chains from one sample, sequenced in a study of early T cells in non-severe SARS-CoV-2 infection. TCRdb re-derived calls from the 5' RACE reads in MiXCR, one entry per CDR3 protein. The data hold 70,000 to 75,000 distinct CDR3 sequences, with about 13% observed a single time. The specimen sequenced was whole blood. All receptors come from an adult who was a healthcare worker with PCR-confirmed SARS-CoV-2 infection or an uninfected control (not recorded which).

V gene TRBV14 combines with J gene TRBJ2-7; D is unresolved. The CDR3 loop spans 12 amino acids. V gave up 2 bases and J gave up 3 bases, with 5 bases separating them. CDR1 and CDR2 (germline): SGHDN, FVKESK. The DNA for the CDR3 is TGTGCCAGCAGCCAACAGTACTACGAGCAGTACTTC. Translation: CASSQQYYEQYF.

The V call is TRBV28, the J call TRBJ1-4; D not certain. Trimming removed 6 bases at V and 0 bases at J, with 11 bases between. The CDR3 length is 15 residues. Germline CDR1 and CDR2: MDHEN and SYDVKM. For the CDR3, the DNA is TGTGCCAGCAGACTATCAGATGCAACTAATGAAAAACTGTTTTTT. Amino acids: CASRLSDATNEKLFF.

This clonotype was observed many times. V gene TRBV2 combines with J gene TRBJ2-7; 8 bases map to TRBD2. With 4 bases clipped from V and 3 bases from J, the junction kept 5 bases outside the gene matches. Germline CDR1 is SNHLY and CDR2 is FYNNEI. The CDR3 has 14 residues. CDR3: CASSGPSGGYEQYF. DNA of the CDR3: TGTGCCAGCAGTGGGCCCAGCGGGGGCTACGAGCAGTACTTC. Full variable domain (outside the CDR3, taken from reference TRBV2 and TRBJ2-7): EPEVTQTPSHQVTQMGQEVILRCVPISNHLYFYWYRQILGQKVEFLVSFYNNEISEKSEIFDDQFSVERPDGSNFTLKIRSTKLEDSAMYFCASSGPSGGYEQYFGPGTRLTVT.

This clonotype was detected only a few times. V gene TRBV10-1 combines with J gene TRBJ2-2, with unresolved D. Looked up from germline, CDR1 is WNHNN and CDR2 is SYGVQD (reference sequence). V was trimmed by 3 bases and J by 0 bases, leaving 5 bases between them. CDR3 size: 14 residues. The chain's CDR3 is CASSDRTNTGELFF. The CDR3 DNA reads as TGCGCCAGCAGTGACAGAACGAACACCGGGGAGCTGTTTTTT.

This clonotype was counted ten times or more. The chain's CDR3 is CASSLLTGRADTEAFF. The DNA of the CDR3 is TGCGCCAGCAGCTTACTGACAGGGCGGGCGGACACTGAAGCTTTCTTT. The chain joins TRBV5-1 to TRBJ1-1; 7 bases agree with TRBD1. Germline V gene lookup returns CDR1 SGHRS and CDR2 YFSETQ. The length of the CDR3 is 16 residues. J lost 3 bases, V lost 2 bases, and 10 bases had no gene match.

This clonotype has a handful of counts. This chain uses TRBV7-9 with TRBJ2-3; 8 bases map to TRBD2. The CDR3 length is 17 residues. Germline V CDR1 and CDR2: SEHNR, FQNEAQ (reference sequence). J lost 2 bases, V lost 3 bases, and 10 bases had no gene match. Here the CDR3 DNA reads TGTGCCAGCAGCTTGTACGGAAAGCGGGGGAACACAGATACGCAGTATTTT. Its protein product is CASSLYGKRGNTDTQYF.

The gene calls are TRBV29-1 and TRBJ2-3; 9 positions agree with TRBD1. V shed 1 base and J 2 bases; nucleotides not matched to a gene: 10. Germline assignment: CDR1 SQVTM and CDR2 ANQGSEA. CDR3 length: 17 residues. CDR3 sequence (DNA): TGCAGCGTTGAAGGGGGGGGACAGGGCCTATCCACAGATACGCAGTATTTT. Translated: CSVEGGGQGLSTDTQYF.

In regard to this clonotype: One junction end disagrees with the germline gene, perhaps due to a read error. J is TRBJ1-1 and V is TRBV12-3 or TRBV12-4; a weak D match, TRBD1 (5 bases). The CDR3 is 14 amino acids. CDR3 DNA: TGTGCCAGCAGTGGAGGACACAAGAACGCTGAAGCTTTCTTT. It translates to CASSGGHKNAEAFF.

This clonotype was observed a few times. V gene TRBV7-2 combines with J gene TRBJ2-2; D gene unclear. The CDR3 runs to 12 residues. V dropped 1 base and J dropped 6 bases, with 3 bases sitting between them. The germline gives CDR1 SGHTA, CDR2 FQGNSA. The DNA for the CDR3 is TGTGCCAGCAGCTTAGAAGCCGGGGAGCTGTTTTTT. Protein product: CASSLEAGELFF. Variable domain in full (rest from reference TRBV7-2 and TRBJ2-2): GAGVSQSPSNKVTEKGKDVELRCDPISGHTALYWYRQSLGQGLEFLIYFQGNSAPDKSGLPSDRFSAERTGGSVSTLTIQRTQQEDSAVYLCASSLEAGELFFGEGSRLTVL.

The gene calls are TRBV5-6 and TRBJ1-2; D not resolved. Germline V gene data show CDR1 as SGHDT and CDR2 as YYEEEE. Between the trimmed V and J ends, which lost 1 base and 4 bases, there was a span of 8 bases. This CDR3 is built from 13 residues. CDR3 amino acids: CASSLSRPYGYTF. The CDR3, as DNA: TGTGCCAGCAGCTTGTCCAGACCCTATGGCTACACCTTC.

This clonotype has just a few counts. This sequence joins TRBV7-2 and TRBJ2-3, with TRBD2 as a possible D gene (5 bases). Per germline, CDR1 SGHTA and CDR2 FQGNSA. Trimming took 5 bases from V and 4 from J, leaving 13 bases between them. The CDR3 runs to 14 residues. DNA for the CDR3: TGTGCCAGCAGCACGGCCAGCGGTCCAGATACGCAGTATTTT. It yields the protein CASSTASGPDTQYF.

The rearrangement joins TRBV28 to TRBJ2-7; possibly TRBD1 or TRBD2 for D (7 bases each). The V end lost 4 bases, the J end lost 1 base, and 14 bases lay between the germline ends. Germline V gives CDR1 MDHEN, CDR2 SYDVKM. The CDR3 contains 15 residues. The CDR3 bases are TGTGCCAGCAGTTGGGGGGGACAGCCGTCCTACGAGCAGTACTTC. Its protein product is CASSWGGQPSYEQYF.

This clonotype was recorded many times. This rearrangement joins TRBV2 to TRBJ1-4; 7 bases line up with TRBD1. The CDR3 totals 13 residues. Germline assignment: CDR1 SNHLY and CDR2 FYNNEI. With 5 bases clipped from V and 13 bases from J, the junction kept 10 bases outside the gene matches. CDR3 in DNA: TGTGCCAGCAGTAATACGGACAGGTCGCCACTGTTTTTT. Protein product: CASSNTDRSPLFF.

The chain uses TRBV29-1 and TRBJ1-1; D call uncertain. With 3 bases removed from V and 5 bases from J, the gap between germline ends came to 7 bases. CDR1 is SQVTM and CDR2 is ANQGSEA in the germline V gene. The CDR3 sequence is 11 residues long. The CDR3 sequence: CSVDRATEAFF. CDR3 coding DNA: TGCAGCGTTGATAGGGCTACTGAAGCTTTCTTT.

This clonotype turned up a few times. The chain has TRBV29-1 and TRBJ2-5; D not certain. Germline V lookup: CDR1 SQVTM, CDR2 ANQGSEA. V gave up 3 bases and J gave up 4 bases, with 3 bases separating them. The CDR3 has 10 residues. CDR3 DNA: TGCAGCGTTGACAGAGAGACCCAGTACTTC. Amino acid sequence: CSVDRETQYF.

This clonotype was seen ten or more times. The chain employs TRBV12-3 or TRBV12-4 and TRBJ1-2, with D perhaps TRBD1 (5 bases). The CDR3 totals 13 residues. Between the trimmed V and J ends, which lost 5 bases and 4 bases, there was a span of 11 bases. The DNA for the CDR3 is TGTGCCAGCAGTCCCACAGGCTCCTATGGCTACACCTTC. Its translation is CASSPTGSYGYTF.

The chain links TRBV27 to TRBJ2-2, with a possible D match to TRBD1 (5 bases). The germline CDR1 and CDR2 sequences are MNHEY and SMNVEV (reference sequence). The CDR3 is 14 amino acids. V was clipped by 4 bases and J by 6 bases, with 12 bases between them. The CDR3: CASSSTRVPGELFF. CDR3 in DNA: TGTGCCAGCAGTTCAACCAGGGTACCCGGGGAGCTGTTTTTT.

V is TRBV9 and J is TRBJ2-5; D may be TRBD2 (5 bases). V lost 0 bases, J lost 9 bases, and 12 bases lay in between. The germline V gene encodes CDR1 SGDLS and CDR2 YYNGEE. This CDR3 contains 13 residues. Written as DNA, the CDR3 is TGTGCCAGCAGCGTAGCTCCCGCCGGGGCCCAGTACTTC. It specifies CASSVAPAGAQYF.

Worth noting for this clonotype: A much larger clone differs from this one at a single base, so this may be a read error. V gene TRBV7-2 combines with J gene TRBJ1-3, with D possibly TRBD1 on 6 matching bases. This CDR3 region has 14 residues. Germline values: CDR1 SGHTA, CDR2 FQGNSA. CDR3 bases: TGTGCCAGCAGCTTAGCCAGGGGCAGAAACACCACATATTTT. It yields the protein CASSLARGRNTTYF.

The J gene is TRBJ1-5, the V gene TRBV28; no reliable D call. The germline gives CDR1 MDHEN, CDR2 SYDVKM. This CDR3 is 13 amino acids long. V was clipped by 6 bases and J by 5 bases, with 11 bases between them. The CDR3 region has the DNA TGTGCCAGCAGACTTAATTGGGATCAGCCCCAGCATTTT. Amino acids: CASRLNWDQPQHF.

This chain connects TRBV3-1 to TRBJ2-1; D is unresolved. Between the trimmed V and J ends, which lost 5 bases and 8 bases, there was a span of 10 bases. The CDR3 totals 12 residues. Germline V gives CDR1 LGHDT, CDR2 YNNKEL (reference sequence). DNA for the CDR3: TGTGCCAGCAGCTTATTAATCGATGAGCAGTTCTTC. It codes for CASSLLIDEQFF.

The J gene is TRBJ2-3, the V gene TRBV2; TRBD2 aligns across 7 bases. The CDR3 is 14 residues long. V shed 4 bases and J 3 bases; nucleotides not matched to a gene: 4. Germline loops: CDR1 SNHLY, CDR2 FYNNEI. The CDR3 is CASSGTSWTDTQYF. In DNA, the CDR3 is TGTGCCAGCAGTGGGACTAGTTGGACAGATACGCAGTATTTT.

This clonotype was recorded a few times. One end of the junction fails to match germline, which may point to a read error. The chain recombines TRBV5-5 with TRBJ1-5; D unresolved. The CDR3 has 16 residues. The germline CDR1 and CDR2 sequences are SGHKS and YYEKEE (reference sequence). CDR3 sequence (DNA): TGTGCCAACAGCTATCAACTACTTCTTCGGAATCAGCCCCAGCATTTT. It codes for CANSYQLLLRNQPQHF.

This clonotype was observed many times. The J gene is TRBJ1-2, the V gene TRBV20-1; 7 nucleotides match TRBD1. Germline-derived CDR1 and CDR2 are DFQATT and SNEGSKA (reference sequence). This CDR3 has 12 amino acids. Trimming at V came to 5 bases and at J to 3 bases, leaving 3 bases not matched to a gene. CDR3 nucleotide sequence: TGCAGTGCTTATCAGGGGGACTATGGCTACACCTTC. As protein: CSAYQGDYGYTF.

This clonotype was found a few times. The chain employs TRBV7-9 and TRBJ2-1; 10 nucleotides line up with TRBD1. CDR1 and CDR2 from the germline V gene are SEHNR and FQNEAQ (reference sequence). The CDR3 runs 15 residues. Unmatched junction bases numbered 6, after V lost 5 bases and J lost 5 bases. CDR3 coding DNA: TGTGCCAGCAGCACGACAGGGGGCCGTAACAATGAGCAGTTCTTC. It codes for CASSTTGGRNNEQFF.

The chain recombines TRBV6-1 with TRBJ1-1; 9 bases line up with TRBD1. CDR1 is MNHNS and CDR2 is SASEGT in the germline V gene. V trimming: 5 bases; J trimming: 5 bases; junction bases outside the gene matches: 3. This CDR3 spans 13 amino acids. The chain's CDR3 is CASSHRGQTEAFF. Written as DNA, the CDR3 is TGTGCCAGCAGTCACAGGGGGCAGACTGAAGCTTTCTTT.

This clonotype was found a few times. This sequence joins TRBV4-2 and TRBJ1-6, with TRBD1 matching over 7 bases. The V gene's germline CDR1 is LGHNA and CDR2 YNFKEQ. Germline trimming cut 0 bases from V and 6 bases from J; bases unmatched to any gene: 5. The CDR3 has 16 amino acids. CDR3 in DNA: TGTGCCAGCAGCCAAGATCTCAGGGACAGTAATTCACCCCTCCACTTT. It specifies CASSQDLRDSNSPLHF.

This chain uses TRBV6-5 with TRBJ1-3, with D possibly TRBD1 on 5 matching bases. CDR1 and CDR2 from the germline V gene are MNHEY and SVGAGI. The V end was cut by 7 bases, the J end by 2 bases, with 12 bases between. The length of the CDR3 is 14 residues. The CDR3 region is CASIIGTAGNTIYF. The DNA for the CDR3 is TGTGCCAGCATTATAGGGACCGCTGGAAACACCATATATTTT.

This clonotype was seen repeatedly, ten times or more. The chain recombines TRBV9 with TRBJ2-7, with TRBD2 matching 10 bases. J lost 3 bases, V lost 0 bases, and 6 bases had no gene match. Looked up from germline, CDR1 is SGDLS and CDR2 is YYNGEE. The CDR3 runs 16 residues. The CDR3: CASSVGGSGGFYEQYF. For the CDR3, the DNA is TGTGCCAGCAGCGTAGGAGGTAGCGGGGGGTTCTACGAGCAGTACTTC.

This clonotype showed up many times. V is TRBV6-4 and J is TRBJ2-3; possibly TRBD1 or TRBD2 for D (5 bases each). V lost 4 bases and J lost 5, with 19 bases in between. The germline V gene encodes CDR1 MRHNA and CDR2 SNTAGT. The CDR3 has 16 amino acids. The chain's CDR3 is CASSARREGPGDTQYF. CDR3 sequence (DNA): TGTGCCAGCAGTGCCCGCCGCGAGGGGCCTGGAGATACGCAGTATTTT.